This T cell receptor (beta chain) stems from a study of T cell responses to AZD1222 COVID-19 vaccine. Study conclusions and caveats: Vaccine-related CD4 TCRs covered spike, predominating at 160-218 and 743-854. Most donors were white British and more were female, and clonal diversity was possibly underestimated.

Assay: immunoSEQ multiplex PCR; the TCRdb copy retains only in-frame clones and omits some. The sample has about 150,000 clones, 70% to 90% seen once. Notes on this clone: The antigen is undetermined.

This TCR derives from an adult in good health. The sequencing here drew on peripheral blood, taken on day 0 of MenACWY control vaccination.

The CDR3 here is CASSSSTDTQYF. CDR3 bases: TGTGCCAGCAGCTCGTCCACAGATACGCAGTATTTT. This chain joins TRBV11-1 and TRBJ2-3; D unclear. The germline CDR1 and CDR2 sequences are SGHAT and FQDESV (reference sequence). The CDR3 runs 12 residues. V was shortened by 4 bases and J by 2 bases, with 4 bases between the two germline ends. Together with reference TRBV11-1 and TRBJ2-3, the CDR3 gives the full variable domain: EAEVAQSPRYKITEKSQAVAFWCDPISGHATLYWYRQILGQGPELLVQFQDESVVDDSQLPKDRFSAERLKGVDSTLKIQPAELGDSAMYLCASSSSTDTQYFGPGTRLTVL.